This T cell receptor beta chain was captured in a study of response to subunit inactivated influenza vaccine. One entry per CDR3 protein results from TCRdb running MiXCR on the RT-PCR reads. This table has 500,000 to 750,000 distinct CDR3 sequences, about 14% appearing once. Findings and limits, study-wide: T cells newly recruited by each seasonal influenza vaccination are few, the authors suggested.

The CDR3 has 19 amino acids. Germline CDR1 reads KGHSH; CDR2 reads LQKENI. Of note for this clonotype: Its matching antigen is unknown. This may be a read error, as it is one base from a much larger clone.

The TCR sequence derives from a man in his forties or fifties who received an inactivated influenza vaccine. The sample consisted of PBMCs from blood, taken about 12 days after vaccination. The chain is built from TRBV18 and TRBJ2-1, with 9 positions matching TRBD2. The DNA matches TRBJ2-7 better at its end, which makes the J call doubtful. The CDR3 here is CASSPGAGLAGVTYNEQYF. DNA for the CDR3: TGTGCCAGCTCACCGGGTGCGGGACTAGCTGGAGTAACGTACAATGAGCAGTACTTC.